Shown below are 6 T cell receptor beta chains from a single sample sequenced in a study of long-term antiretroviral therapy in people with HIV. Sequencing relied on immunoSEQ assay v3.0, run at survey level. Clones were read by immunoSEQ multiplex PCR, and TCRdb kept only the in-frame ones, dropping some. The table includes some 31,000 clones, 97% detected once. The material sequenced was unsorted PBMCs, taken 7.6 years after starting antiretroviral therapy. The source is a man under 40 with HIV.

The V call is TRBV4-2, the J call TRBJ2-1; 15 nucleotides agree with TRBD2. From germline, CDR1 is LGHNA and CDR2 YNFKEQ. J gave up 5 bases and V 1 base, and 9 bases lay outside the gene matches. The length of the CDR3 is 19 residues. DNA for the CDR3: TGTGCCAGCAGCCAAGTTATGGGACTAGCGGGGGGTAAAAACAATGAGCAGTTCTTC. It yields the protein CASSQVMGLAGGKNNEQFF.

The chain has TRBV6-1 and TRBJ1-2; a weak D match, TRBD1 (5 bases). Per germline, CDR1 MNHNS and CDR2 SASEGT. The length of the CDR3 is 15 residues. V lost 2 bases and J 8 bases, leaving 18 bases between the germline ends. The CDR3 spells CASSERYRGINGYTF. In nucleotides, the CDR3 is TGTGCCAGCAGTGAAAGGTATAGGGGAATCAACGGCTACACCTTC.

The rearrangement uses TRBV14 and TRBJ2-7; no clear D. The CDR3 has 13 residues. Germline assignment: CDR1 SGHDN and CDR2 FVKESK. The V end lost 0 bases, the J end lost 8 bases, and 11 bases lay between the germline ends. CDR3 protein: CASSQDLQRKQYF. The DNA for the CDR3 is TGTGCCAGCAGCCAAGATCTTCAGCGAAAGCAGTACTTC.

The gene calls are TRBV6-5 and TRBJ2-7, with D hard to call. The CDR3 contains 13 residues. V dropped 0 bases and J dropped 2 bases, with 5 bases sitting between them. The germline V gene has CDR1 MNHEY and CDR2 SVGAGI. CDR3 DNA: TGTGCCAGCAGTTACTCGACCGCCTACGAGCAGTACTTC. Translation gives CASSYSTAYEQYF.

The CDR3 nucleotides read TGTGCCAGCAGCTTAAGGGCAGCCTACCTAAATCAGCCCCAGCATTTT. Translation: CASSLRAAYLNQPQHF. This sequence joins TRBV7-8 and TRBJ1-5; D call uncertain. Trimming stripped 2 bases from V and 4 bases from J, with 15 bases between. The CDR3 contains 16 residues. The germline gives CDR1 SGHVS, CDR2 FQNEAQ.

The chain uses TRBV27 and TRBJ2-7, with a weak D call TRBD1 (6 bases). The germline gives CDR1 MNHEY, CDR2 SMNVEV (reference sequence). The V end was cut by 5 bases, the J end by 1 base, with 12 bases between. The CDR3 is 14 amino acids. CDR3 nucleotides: TGTGCCAGCAGTCTCCGGGACATTTCCTACGAGCAGTACTTC. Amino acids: CASSLRDISYEQYF.